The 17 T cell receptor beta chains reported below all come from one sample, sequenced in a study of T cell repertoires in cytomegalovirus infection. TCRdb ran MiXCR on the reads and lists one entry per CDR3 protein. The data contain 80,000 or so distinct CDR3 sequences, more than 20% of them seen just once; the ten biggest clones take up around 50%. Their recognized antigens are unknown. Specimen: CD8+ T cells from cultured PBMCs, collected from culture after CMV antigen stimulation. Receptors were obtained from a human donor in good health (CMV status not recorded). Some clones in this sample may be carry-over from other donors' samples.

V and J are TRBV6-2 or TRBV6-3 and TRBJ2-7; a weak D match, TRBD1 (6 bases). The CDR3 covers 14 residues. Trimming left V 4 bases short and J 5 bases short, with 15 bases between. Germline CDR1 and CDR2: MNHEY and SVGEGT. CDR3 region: CASSFNRVTDEQYF. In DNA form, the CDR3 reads TGTGCCAGCAGTTTCAACAGGGTCACCGACGAGCAGTACTTC.

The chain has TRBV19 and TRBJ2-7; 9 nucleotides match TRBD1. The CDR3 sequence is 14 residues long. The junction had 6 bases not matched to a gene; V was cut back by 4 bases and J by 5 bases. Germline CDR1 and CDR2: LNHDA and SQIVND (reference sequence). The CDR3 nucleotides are TGTGCCAGTAGTACAAGGACAGGGGCCAACGAGCAGTACTTC. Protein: CASSTRTGANEQYF.

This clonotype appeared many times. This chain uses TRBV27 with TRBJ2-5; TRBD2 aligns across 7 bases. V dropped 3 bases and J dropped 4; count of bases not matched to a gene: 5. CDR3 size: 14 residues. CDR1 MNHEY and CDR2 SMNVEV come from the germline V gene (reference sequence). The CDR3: CASSFRGDGETQYF. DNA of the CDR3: TGTGCCAGCAGTTTTCGGGGGGATGGAGAGACCCAGTACTTC.

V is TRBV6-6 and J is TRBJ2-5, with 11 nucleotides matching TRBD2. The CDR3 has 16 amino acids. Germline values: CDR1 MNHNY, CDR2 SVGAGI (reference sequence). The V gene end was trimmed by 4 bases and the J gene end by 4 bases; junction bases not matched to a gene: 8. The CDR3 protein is CASSSLLAGGPETQYF. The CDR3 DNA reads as TGTGCCAGCAGTTCCCTGCTAGCGGGGGGCCCAGAGACCCAGTACTTC.

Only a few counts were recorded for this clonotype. The CDR3 sequence is CASSFGVPPQHF. DNA of the CDR3: TGTGCCAGCAGTTTCGGTGTTCCGCCCCAGCATTTT. The V gene is TRBV28, the J gene TRBJ1-5; D remains unclear. V lost 3 bases and J lost 9, with 9 bases in between. Germline-derived CDR1 and CDR2 are MDHEN and SYDVKM. This CDR3 contains 12 residues.

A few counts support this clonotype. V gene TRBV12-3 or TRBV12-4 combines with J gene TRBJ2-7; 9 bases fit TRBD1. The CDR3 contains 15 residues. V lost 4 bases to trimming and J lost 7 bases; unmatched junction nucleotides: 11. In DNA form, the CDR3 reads TGTGCCAGCAGTTGGACAGGGGATTATACTGGAGAGCAGTACTTC. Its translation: CASSWTGDYTGEQYF.

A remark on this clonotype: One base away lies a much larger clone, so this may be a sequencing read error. The CDR3 DNA sequence: TGTGCCAGCAGCTTAGGGCCGACAGGGCTTTACCGGAACTACAGTGAGCAGTTCTTC. Amino acids: CASSLGPTGLYRNYSEQFF. J is TRBJ2-1 and V is TRBV7-2; 7 bases line up with TRBD1. Germline values: CDR1 SGHTA, CDR2 FQGNSA. The CDR3 runs 19 residues.

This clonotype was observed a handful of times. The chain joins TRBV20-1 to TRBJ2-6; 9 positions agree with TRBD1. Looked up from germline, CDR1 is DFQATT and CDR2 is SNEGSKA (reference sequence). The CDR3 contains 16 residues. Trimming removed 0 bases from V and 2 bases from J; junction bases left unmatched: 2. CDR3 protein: CSAREQGAPGANVLTF. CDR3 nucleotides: TGCAGTGCTAGAGAACAGGGGGCGCCTGGGGCCAACGTCCTGACTTTC.

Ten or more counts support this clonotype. The CDR3 region is CASSPSAGSGANVLTF. CDR3 DNA sequence: TGTGCCAGCAGCCCAAGCGCGGGTTCCGGGGCCAACGTCCTGACTTTC. The chain couples TRBV7-6 to TRBJ2-6; weak D call: TRBD2 (5 bases). The CDR3 is 16 residues long. V was shortened by 5 bases and J by 4 bases, with 15 bases between the two germline ends. CDR1 and CDR2 from the germline V gene are SGHVS and FNYEAQ.

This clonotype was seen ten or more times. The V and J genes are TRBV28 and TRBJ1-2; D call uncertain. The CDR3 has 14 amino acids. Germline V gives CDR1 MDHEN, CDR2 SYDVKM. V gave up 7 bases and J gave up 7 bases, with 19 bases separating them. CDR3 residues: CASKLVGANSGYTF. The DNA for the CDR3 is TGTGCCAGCAAATTAGTAGGTGCGAATTCTGGCTACACCTTC.

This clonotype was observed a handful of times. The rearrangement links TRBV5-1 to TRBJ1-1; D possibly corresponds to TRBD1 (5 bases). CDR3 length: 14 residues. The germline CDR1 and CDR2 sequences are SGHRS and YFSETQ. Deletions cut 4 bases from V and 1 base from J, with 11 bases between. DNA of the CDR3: TGCGCCAGCAGCCGGATAGGGGAGAACACTGAAGCTTTCTTT. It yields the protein CASSRIGENTEAFF.

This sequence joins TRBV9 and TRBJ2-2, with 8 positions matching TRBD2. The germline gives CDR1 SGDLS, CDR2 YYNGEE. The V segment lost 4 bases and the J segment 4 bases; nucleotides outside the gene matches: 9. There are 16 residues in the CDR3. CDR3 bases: TGTGCCAGCAGCCCAAGCGGGAGCCTGTCCACCGGGGAGCTGTTTTTT. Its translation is CASSPSGSLSTGELFF.

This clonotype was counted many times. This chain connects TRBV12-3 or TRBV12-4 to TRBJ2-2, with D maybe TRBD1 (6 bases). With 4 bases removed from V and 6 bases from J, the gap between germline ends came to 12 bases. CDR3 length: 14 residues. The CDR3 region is CASSSLTGAGELFF. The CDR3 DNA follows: TGTGCCAGCAGTTCCTTGACAGGCGCCGGGGAGCTGTTTTTT.

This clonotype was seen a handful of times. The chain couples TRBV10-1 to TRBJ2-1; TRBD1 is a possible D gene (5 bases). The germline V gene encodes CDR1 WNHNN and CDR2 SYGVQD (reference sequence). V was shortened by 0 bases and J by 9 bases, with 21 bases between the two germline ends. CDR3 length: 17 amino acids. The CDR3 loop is CASSESMQGGLRSEQFF. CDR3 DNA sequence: TGCGCCAGCAGTGAGTCGATGCAGGGTGGGTTGCGGAGTGAGCAGTTCTTC.

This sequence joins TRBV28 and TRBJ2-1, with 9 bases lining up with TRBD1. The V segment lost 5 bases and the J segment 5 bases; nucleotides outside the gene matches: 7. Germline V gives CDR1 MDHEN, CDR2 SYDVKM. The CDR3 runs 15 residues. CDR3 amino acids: CASSRTGVGNNEQFF. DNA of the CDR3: TGTGCCAGCAGTCGGACAGGGGTCGGGAACAATGAGCAGTTCTTC.

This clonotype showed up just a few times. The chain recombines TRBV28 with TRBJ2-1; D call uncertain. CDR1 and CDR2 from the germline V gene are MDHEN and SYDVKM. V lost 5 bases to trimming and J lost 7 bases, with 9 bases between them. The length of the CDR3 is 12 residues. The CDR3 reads CASSNSANEQFF. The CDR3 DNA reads TGTGCCAGCAGTAACTCCGCTAATGAGCAGTTCTTC.

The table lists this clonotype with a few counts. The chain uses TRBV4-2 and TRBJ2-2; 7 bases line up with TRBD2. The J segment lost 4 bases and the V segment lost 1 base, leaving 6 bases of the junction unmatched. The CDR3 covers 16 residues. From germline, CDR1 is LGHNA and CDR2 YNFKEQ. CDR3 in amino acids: CASSQGTRGITGELFF. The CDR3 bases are TGTGCCAGCAGCCAAGGGACGCGGGGGATCACCGGGGAGCTGTTTTTT.